Each of the 14 T cell receptor beta chains below was sequenced from the same sample in a study of blood T cell repertoires in COVID-19. The data were produced by immunoSEQ multiplex PCR, yet TCRdb's version contains in-frame clones alone and is incomplete. The table records 300,000 to 450,000 clones, about 85% of them present only once. Sequenced material: peripheral blood. The receptor set was obtained from a young woman with acute or convalescent COVID-19.

This chain links TRBV10-3 with TRBJ2-3; 11 positions match TRBD2. This CDR3 has 16 amino acids. The J segment lost 3 bases and the V segment lost 7 bases, leaving 9 bases of the junction unmatched. CDR1 is ENHRY, CDR2 SYGVKD, per germline. In DNA, the CDR3 is TGTGCCATCACCAAAATAGCGGGGGGGCAAACAGATACGCAGTATTTT. The encoded protein is CAITKIAGGQTDTQYF.

The chain has TRBV5-1 and TRBJ1-1, with a tentative D call TRBD1 (6 bases). Germline loops: CDR1 SGHRS, CDR2 YFSETQ. This CDR3 region has 15 residues. Between the trimmed V and J ends, which lost 5 bases and 0 bases, there was a span of 14 bases. The CDR3 spells CASRAGDVMNTEAFF. In nucleotides, the CDR3 is TGCGCCAGCAGGGCAGGGGACGTCATGAACACTGAAGCTTTCTTT.

Points on this clone: Compared with germline, one end of the junction differs, possibly owing to a read error. The sample has other DNA sequences that encode this CDR3 too. The genes are TRBV5-1 and TRBJ1-1; no definite D call. Germline V gene data show CDR1 as SGHRS and CDR2 as YFSETQ. This CDR3 is 14 amino acids long. The chain's CDR3 is CASSIDGYGTEAFF. In DNA, the CDR3 is TGTGCCAGCAGCATTGACGGGTACGGAACTGAAGCTTTCTTT.

This clone was observed a handful of times. This chain joins TRBV4-2 and TRBJ1-2; tentative D call: TRBD1 (5 bases). CDR1 is LGHNA, CDR2 YNFKEQ, per germline. V lost 1 base to trimming and J lost 8 bases, with 8 bases between them. The CDR3 length is 12 residues. The CDR3 region is CASSQGGVGYTF. The CDR3 DNA reads TGTGCCAGCAGCCAAGGGGGCGTCGGCTACACCTTC.

The chain has TRBV7-8 and TRBJ1-5; 7 positions match TRBD1. Germline CDR1 and CDR2: SGHVS and FQNEAQ. V lost 5 bases to trimming and J lost 6 bases; unmatched junction nucleotides: 7. The CDR3 contains 14 residues. CDR3 sequence reads: CASSPPGGSQPQHF. Written as DNA, the CDR3 is TGTGCCAGCAGCCCCCCAGGGGGGAGTCAGCCCCAGCATTTT.

The rearrangement links TRBV12-5 to TRBJ2-5; possible D gene TRBD2, 5 bases. This CDR3 has 13 residues. Germline assignment: CDR1 LGHNT and CDR2 FRNRAP. V was clipped by 5 bases and J by 5 bases, with 12 bases between them. Here the CDR3 DNA reads TGTGCTAGTGGTCCTAAAGGCGGGGAGACCCAGTACTTC. This translates into CASGPKGGETQYF.

The rearrangement links TRBV15 to TRBJ2-7; 12 positions match TRBD1. The CDR3 loop spans 16 amino acids. Germline V lookup: CDR1 LNHNV, CDR2 YYDKDF (reference sequence). V gave up 4 bases and J gave up 4 bases; unmatched junction bases: 8. The CDR3 DNA reads as TGTGCCACCAGCACGCTTCCGGGACAGGGGGCTTACGAGCAGTACTTC. This gives the protein CATSTLPGQGAYEQYF.

V is TRBV2 and J is TRBJ1-2; tentatively, D is TRBD1 (6 bases). CDR1 SNHLY and CDR2 FYNNEI come from the germline V gene. Deletions cut 6 bases from V and 5 bases from J, with 16 bases between. This CDR3 has 14 residues. The chain's CDR3 is CASRGGQAGYGYTF. The CDR3 DNA follows: TGTGCCAGCAGGGGGGGGCAGGCGGGATATGGCTACACCTTC.

J is TRBJ2-7 and V is TRBV21-1; the table's D call, TRBD2, was not checked against the DNA. TRBV21-1 is a listed pseudogene. This CDR3 comprises 18 residues. Here the CDR3 DNA reads TGTGCCAGCAGCAAAGAGGGCCCCCTGGAGGGTAGCTCCTACGAGCAGTACTTC. Amino acid sequence: CASSKEGPLEGSSYEQYF.

The J gene is TRBJ1-2, the V gene TRBV6-5; tentatively, D is TRBD1 (5 bases). CDR1 is MNHEY, CDR2 SVGAGI, per germline. V was cut by 8 bases and J by 0 bases, with 10 bases left in between. The CDR3 consists of 13 residues. CDR3 loop: CASLGGANYGYTF. The CDR3 DNA reads TGTGCCAGCCTCGGGGGAGCTAACTATGGCTACACCTTC.

The chain couples TRBV29-1 to TRBJ1-2, with D possibly being TRBD1 (5 bases). Germline CDR1 SQVTM, CDR2 ANQGSEA. The V and J ends lost 0 bases and 4 bases respectively, with 18 bases between them. The CDR3 is 16 residues long. CDR3 amino acids: CSVEDPGTIPIYGYTF. The DNA for the CDR3 is TGCAGCGTTGAAGATCCTGGGACTATTCCTATCTATGGCTACACCTTC.

The chain has TRBV9 and TRBJ1-2; TRBD1 agrees at 7 bases. CDR1 and CDR2 (germline): SGDLS, YYNGEE. V shed 3 bases and J 6 bases; nucleotides not matched to a gene: 8. This CDR3 region has 14 residues. CDR3 sequence: CASSGRQGSDGYTF. The CDR3, as DNA: TGTGCCAGCAGCGGAAGACAGGGTAGCGATGGCTACACCTTC. The full variable domain, with the rest looked up from reference TRBV9 and TRBJ1-2, is DSGVTQTPKHLITATGQRVTLRCSPRSGDLSVYWYQQSLDQGLQFLIQYYNGEERAKGNILERFSAQQFPDLHSELNLSSLELGDSALYFCASSGRQGSDGYTFGSGTRLTVV.

The chain recombines TRBV4-2 with TRBJ1-2, with D unresolved. V lost 0 bases to trimming and J lost 6 bases, with 11 bases between them. Germline V gene data show CDR1 as LGHNA and CDR2 as YNFKEQ. CDR3 length equals 14 residues. Here the CDR3 DNA reads TGTGCCAGCAGCCAAGATGGCAGGCGCGATGGCTACACCTTC. It codes for CASSQDGRRDGYTF.

This chain links TRBV27 with TRBJ2-4; 7 nucleotides agree with TRBD2. The ends lost 5 bases at V and 3 bases at J; junction bases unmatched: 10. Germline CDR1 and CDR2: MNHEY and SMNVEV (reference sequence). This CDR3 is built from 16 residues. Here the CDR3 reads CASSTGGGGSKNIQYF. DNA of the CDR3: TGTGCCAGCAGTACCGGCGGGGGTGGAAGCAAAAACATTCAGTACTTC.